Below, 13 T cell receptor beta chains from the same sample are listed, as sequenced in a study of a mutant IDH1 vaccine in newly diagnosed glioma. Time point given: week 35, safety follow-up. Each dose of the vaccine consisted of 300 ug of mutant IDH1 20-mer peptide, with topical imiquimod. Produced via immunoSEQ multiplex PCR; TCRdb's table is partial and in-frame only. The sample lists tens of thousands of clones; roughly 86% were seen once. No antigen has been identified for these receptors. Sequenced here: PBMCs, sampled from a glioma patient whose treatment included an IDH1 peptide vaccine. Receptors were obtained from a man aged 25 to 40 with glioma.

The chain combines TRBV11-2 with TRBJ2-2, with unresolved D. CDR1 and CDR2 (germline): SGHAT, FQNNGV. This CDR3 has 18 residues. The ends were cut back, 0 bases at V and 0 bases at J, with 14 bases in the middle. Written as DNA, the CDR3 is TGTGCCAGCAGCTTAGATCTTCCCCTTAGATCGAACACCGGGGAGCTGTTTTTT. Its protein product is CASSLDLPLRSNTGELFF.

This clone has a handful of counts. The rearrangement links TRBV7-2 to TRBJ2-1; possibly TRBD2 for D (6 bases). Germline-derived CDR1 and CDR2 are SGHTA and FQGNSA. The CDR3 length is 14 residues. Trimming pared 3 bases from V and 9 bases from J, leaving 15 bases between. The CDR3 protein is CASSFMGRWTEQFF. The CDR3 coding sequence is TGTGCCAGCAGCTTCATGGGGAGGTGGACTGAGCAGTTCTTC.

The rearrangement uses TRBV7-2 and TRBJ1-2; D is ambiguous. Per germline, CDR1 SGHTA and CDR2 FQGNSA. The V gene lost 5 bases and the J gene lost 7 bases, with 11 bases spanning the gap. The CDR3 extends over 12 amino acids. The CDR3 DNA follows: TGTGCCAGCAGCCTAGGGATTGGTGGCTACACCTTC. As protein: CASSLGIGGYTF.

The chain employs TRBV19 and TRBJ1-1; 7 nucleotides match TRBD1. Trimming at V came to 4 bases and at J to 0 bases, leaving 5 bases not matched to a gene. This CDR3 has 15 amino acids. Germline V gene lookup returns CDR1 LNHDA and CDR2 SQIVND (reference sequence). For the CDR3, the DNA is TGTGCCAGTAGTACCCAGACAGGGATGAACACTGAAGCTTTCTTT. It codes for CASSTQTGMNTEAFF. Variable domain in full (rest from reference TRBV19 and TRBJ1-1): DGGITQSPKYLFRKEGQNVTLSCEQNLNHDAMYWYRQDPGQGLRLIYYSQIVNDFQKGDIAEGYSVSREKKESFPLTVTSAQKNPTAFYLCASSTQTGMNTEAFFGQGTRLTVV.

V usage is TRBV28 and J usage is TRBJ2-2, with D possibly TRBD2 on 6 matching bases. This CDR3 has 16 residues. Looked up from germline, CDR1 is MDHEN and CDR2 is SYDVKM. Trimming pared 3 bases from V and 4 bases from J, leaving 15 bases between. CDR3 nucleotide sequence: TGTGCCAGCAGTTTTCAGGGCGGGGTGATCACCGGGGAGCTGTTTTTT. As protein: CASSFQGGVITGELFF.

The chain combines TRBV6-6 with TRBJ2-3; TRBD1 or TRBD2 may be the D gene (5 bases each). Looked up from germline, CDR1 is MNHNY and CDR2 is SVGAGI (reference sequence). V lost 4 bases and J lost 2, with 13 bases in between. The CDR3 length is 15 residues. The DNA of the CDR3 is TGTGCCAGCAGTTGGGAGACAGCTAACACAGATACGCAGTATTTT. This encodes CASSWETANTDTQYF.

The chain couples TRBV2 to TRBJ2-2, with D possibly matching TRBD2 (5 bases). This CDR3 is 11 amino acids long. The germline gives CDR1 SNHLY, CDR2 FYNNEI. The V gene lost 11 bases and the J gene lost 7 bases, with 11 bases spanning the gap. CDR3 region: CAGRGDGELFF. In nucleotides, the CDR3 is TGTGCCGGACGGGGAGACGGGGAGCTGTTTTTT.

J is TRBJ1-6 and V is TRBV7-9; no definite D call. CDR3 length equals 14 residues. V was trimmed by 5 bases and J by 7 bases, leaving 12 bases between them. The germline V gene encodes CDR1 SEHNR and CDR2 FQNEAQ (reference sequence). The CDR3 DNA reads TGTGCCAGCAGCCAAGACCCACAGAATTCACCCCTCCACTTT. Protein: CASSQDPQNSPLHF.

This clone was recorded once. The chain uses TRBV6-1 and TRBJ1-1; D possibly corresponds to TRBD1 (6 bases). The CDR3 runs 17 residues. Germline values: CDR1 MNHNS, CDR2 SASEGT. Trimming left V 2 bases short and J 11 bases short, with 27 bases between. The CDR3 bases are TGTGCCAGCAGTGAAAAAGCCTACCAGAACAGGGCGGCTGCGGCTTTCTTT. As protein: CASSEKAYQNRAAAAFF.

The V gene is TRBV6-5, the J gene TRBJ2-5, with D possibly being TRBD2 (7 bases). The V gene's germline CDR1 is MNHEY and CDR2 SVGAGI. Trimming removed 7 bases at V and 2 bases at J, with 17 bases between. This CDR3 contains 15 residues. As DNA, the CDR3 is TGTGCCAGCAAGGGGGGGATGGACAGACAAGAGACCCAGTACTTC. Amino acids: CASKGGMDRQETQYF.

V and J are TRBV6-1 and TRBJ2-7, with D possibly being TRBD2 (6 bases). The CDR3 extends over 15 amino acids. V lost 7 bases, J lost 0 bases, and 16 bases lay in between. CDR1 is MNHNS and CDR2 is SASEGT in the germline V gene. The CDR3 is CASKRGFPSSYEQYF. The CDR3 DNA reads TGTGCCAGCAAACGGGGGTTTCCGAGCTCCTACGAGCAGTACTTC.

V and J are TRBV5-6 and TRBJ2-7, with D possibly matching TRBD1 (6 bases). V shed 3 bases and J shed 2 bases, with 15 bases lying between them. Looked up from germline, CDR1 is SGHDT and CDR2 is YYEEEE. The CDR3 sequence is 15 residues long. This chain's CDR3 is CASSSILDSAYEQYF. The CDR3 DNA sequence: TGTGCCAGCAGCTCGATCCTGGACAGCGCCTACGAGCAGTACTTC.

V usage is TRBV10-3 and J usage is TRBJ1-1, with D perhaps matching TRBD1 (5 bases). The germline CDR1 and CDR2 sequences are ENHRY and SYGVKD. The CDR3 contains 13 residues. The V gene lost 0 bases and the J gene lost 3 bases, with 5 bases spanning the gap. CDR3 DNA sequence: TGTGCCATCAGTGAGTCAGGGGACACTGAAGCTTTCTTT. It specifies CAISESGDTEAFF.